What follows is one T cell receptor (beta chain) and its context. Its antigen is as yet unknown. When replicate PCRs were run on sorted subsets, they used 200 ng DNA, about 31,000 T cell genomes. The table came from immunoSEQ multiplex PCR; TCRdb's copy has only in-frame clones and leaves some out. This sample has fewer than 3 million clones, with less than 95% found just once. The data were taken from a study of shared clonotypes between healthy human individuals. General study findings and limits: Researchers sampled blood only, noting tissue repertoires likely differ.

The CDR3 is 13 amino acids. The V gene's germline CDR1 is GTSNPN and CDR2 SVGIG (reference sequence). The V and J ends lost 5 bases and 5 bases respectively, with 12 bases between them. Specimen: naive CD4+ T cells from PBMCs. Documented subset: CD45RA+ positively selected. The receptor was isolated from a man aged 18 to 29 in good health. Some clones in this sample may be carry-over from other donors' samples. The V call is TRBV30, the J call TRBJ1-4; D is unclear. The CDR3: CAWDPGLNEKLFF. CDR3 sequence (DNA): TGTGCCTGGGACCCCGGTCTAAATGAAAAACTGTTTTTT.